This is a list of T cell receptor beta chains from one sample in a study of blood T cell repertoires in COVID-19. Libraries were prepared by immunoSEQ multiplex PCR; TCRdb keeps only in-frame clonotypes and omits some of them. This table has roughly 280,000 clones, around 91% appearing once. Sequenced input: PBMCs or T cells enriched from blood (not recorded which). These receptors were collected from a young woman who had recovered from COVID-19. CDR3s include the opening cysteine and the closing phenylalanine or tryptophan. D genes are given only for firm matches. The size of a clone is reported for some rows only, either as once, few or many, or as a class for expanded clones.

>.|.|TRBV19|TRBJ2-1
CASSIGYGEQFF
TGTGCCAGTAGTATAGGGTACGGTGAGCAGTTCTTC
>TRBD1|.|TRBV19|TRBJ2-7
CASRGPGQGSYEQYF
TGTGCCAGTAGAGGTCCGGGACAGGGATCCTACGAGCAGTACTTC
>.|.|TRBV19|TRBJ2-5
CASSLRETQYF
TGTGCCAGCTCCCTCCGGGAGACCCAGTACTTC
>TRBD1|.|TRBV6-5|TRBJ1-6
CASSPWTGHNSPLHF
TGTGCCAGCAGTCCCTGGACAGGGCATAATTCACCCCTCCACTTT
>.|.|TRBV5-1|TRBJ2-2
CASSFLWTANTGELFF
TGCGCCAGCAGCTTTTTATGGACAGCCAACACCGGGGAGCTGTTTTTT
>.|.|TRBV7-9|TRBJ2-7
CASSLKGPTYEQYF
TGTGCCAGCAGCTTAAAGGGGCCGACCTACGAGCAGTACTTC
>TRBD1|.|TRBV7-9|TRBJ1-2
CASSDRDRAYGYTF
TGTGCCAGCAGCGACCGGGACAGGGCCTATGGCTACACCTTC
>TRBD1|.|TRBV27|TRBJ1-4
CASSPGQTMNEKLFF
TGTGCCAGCAGTCCGGGACAGACAATGAATGAAAAACTGTTTTTT
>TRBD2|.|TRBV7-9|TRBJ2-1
CASSLVQRGNNEQFF
TGTGCCAGCAGCTTAGTCCAGCGGGGGAACAATGAGCAGTTCTTC
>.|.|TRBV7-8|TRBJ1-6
CASSLAPPTYNSPLHF
TGTGCCAGCAGCTTAGCGCCTCCGACTTATAATTCACCCCTCCACTTT
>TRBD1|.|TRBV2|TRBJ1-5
CASRPGQGYQPQHF
TGTGCCAGCAGGCCGGGACAGGGGTATCAGCCCCAGCATTTT
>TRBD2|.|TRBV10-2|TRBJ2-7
CASTVAGDYLEQYF
TGCGCCAGCACGGTAGCGGGGGACTACCTCGAGCAGTACTTC
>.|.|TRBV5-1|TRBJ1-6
CASSPVLRSPLHF
TGCGCCAGCAGCCCCGTTCTTCGGTCACCCCTCCACTTT
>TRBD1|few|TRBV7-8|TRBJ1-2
CASRGKDREGYTF
TGTGCCAGTCGGGGGAAGGACAGGGAGGGCTACACCTTC
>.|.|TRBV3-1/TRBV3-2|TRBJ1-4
CASSSLWPGEKLFF
TGTGCCAGCAGCTCCCTCTGGCCAGGGGAAAAACTGTTTTTT
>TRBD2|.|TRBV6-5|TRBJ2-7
CASISRGGRYEQYF
TGTGCCAGCATCTCGCGGGGGGGCCGGTACGAGCAGTACTTC
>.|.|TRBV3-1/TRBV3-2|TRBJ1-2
CASSQAEGIVGYTF
TGTGCCAGCAGCCAAGCCGAGGGAATTGTTGGCTACACCTTC
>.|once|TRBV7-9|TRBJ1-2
CASSSMSGKMGYTF
TGTGCCAGCAGCTCGATGTCAGGGAAGATGGGCTACACCTTC
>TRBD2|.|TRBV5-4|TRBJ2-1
CASSLAGGLHEQFF
TGTGCCAGCAGTTTAGCGGGGGGGCTACATGAGCAGTTCTTC
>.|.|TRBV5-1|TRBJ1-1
CASSPIGVNTEAFF
TGCGCCAGCAGTCCCATAGGGGTTAACACTGAAGCTTTCTTT
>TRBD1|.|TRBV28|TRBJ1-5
CASSHLGGQRSQPQHF
TGTGCCAGCAGTCACCTCGGGGGACAGCGGTCACAGCCCCAGCATTTT
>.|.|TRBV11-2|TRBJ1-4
CASSRAWGGAEKLFF
TGTGCCAGCAGCCGGGCCTGGGGGGGGGCTGAAAAACTGTTTTTT
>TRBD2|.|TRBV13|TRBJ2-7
CASSLGGNTYEQYF
TGTGCCAGCAGCTTGGGGGGGAACACCTACGAGCAGTACTTC
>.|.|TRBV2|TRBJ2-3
CASSRDGGGTDTQYF
TGTGCCAGCAGCCGGGATGGGGGCGGCACAGATACGCAGTATTTT
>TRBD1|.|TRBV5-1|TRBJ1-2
CASSWTGGADTYGYTF
TGCGCCAGCAGCTGGACAGGGGGCGCGGATACCTATGGCTACACCTTC
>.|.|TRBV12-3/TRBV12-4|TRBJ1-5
CASSDRFNQPQHF
TGTGCCAGCAGTGACAGGTTCAATCAGCCCCAGCATTTT
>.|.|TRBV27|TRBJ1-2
CASSLRGRGNYGYTF
TGTGCCAGCAGTTTACGGGGCAGGGGAAACTATGGCTACACCTTC
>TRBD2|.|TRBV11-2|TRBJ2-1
CASSLGRRGAAYNEQFF
TGTGCCAGCAGCTTAGGGCGGCGGGGGGCTGCCTACAATGAGCAGTTCTTC
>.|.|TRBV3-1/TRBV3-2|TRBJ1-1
CASSLTGYTEAFF
TGTGCCAGCAGTCTTACAGGGTACACTGAAGCTTTCTTT
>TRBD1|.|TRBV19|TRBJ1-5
CASSTGQGLSNQPQHF
TGTGCCAGTAGTACCGGACAGGGATTAAGCAATCAGCCCCAGCATTTT
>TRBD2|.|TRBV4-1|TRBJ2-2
CASSPRLAGGIGELFF
TGCGCCAGCAGCCCGCGACTAGCGGGGGGGATCGGGGAGCTGTTTTTT
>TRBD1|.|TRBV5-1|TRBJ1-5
CASSGTGGFNQPQHF
TGCGCCAGCAGCGGAACAGGGGGGTTCAATCAGCCCCAGCATTTT
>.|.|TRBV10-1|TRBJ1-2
CASSEFRTPANGYTF
TGCGCCAGCAGTGAGTTCCGGACACCGGCCAATGGCTACACCTTC
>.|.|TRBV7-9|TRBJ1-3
CASRGGAGNTIYF
TGTGCCAGCAGAGGGGGTGCTGGAAACACCATATATTTT
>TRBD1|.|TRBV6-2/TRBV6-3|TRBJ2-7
CASSPMDRERGEQYF
TGTGCCAGCAGTCCCATGGACAGGGAGAGAGGAGAGCAGTACTTC
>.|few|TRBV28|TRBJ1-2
CASTPPRDRPGYTF
TGTGCCAGCACCCCTCCCCGTGACAGGCCTGGCTACACCTTC
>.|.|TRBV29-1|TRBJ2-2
CSVVVGLNTGELFF
TGCAGCGTTGTTGTGGGGCTAAACACCGGGGAGCTGTTTTTT